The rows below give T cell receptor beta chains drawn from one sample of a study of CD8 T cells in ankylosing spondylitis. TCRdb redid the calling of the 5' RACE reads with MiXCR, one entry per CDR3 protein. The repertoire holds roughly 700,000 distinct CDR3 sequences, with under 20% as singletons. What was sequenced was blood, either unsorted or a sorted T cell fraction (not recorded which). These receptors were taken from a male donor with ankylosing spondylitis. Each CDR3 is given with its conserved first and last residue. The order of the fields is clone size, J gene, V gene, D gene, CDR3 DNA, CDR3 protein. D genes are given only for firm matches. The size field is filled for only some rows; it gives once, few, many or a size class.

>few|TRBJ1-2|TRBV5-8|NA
TGTGCCAGCAGCCCTGAGGACAAATTCACTAACTATGGCTACACCTTC
CASSPEDKFTNYGYTF
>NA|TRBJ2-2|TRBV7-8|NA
TGTGCCAGCTCGAGGGACCGCCCGAACACCGGGGAGCTGTTTTTT
CASSRDRPNTGELFF
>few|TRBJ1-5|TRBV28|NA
TGTGCCAGCAGTTTACCTGGAGGAGGGAATCAGCCCCAGCATTTT
CASSLPGGGNQPQHF
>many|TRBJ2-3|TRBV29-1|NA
TGCAGCGTTGAAGTAGTTTTCGATACGCAGTATTTT
CSVEVVFDTQYF
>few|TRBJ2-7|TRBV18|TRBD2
TGTGCCAGCTCACCGACCGGGACTAGCGGCGCCTACGAGCAGTACTTC
CASSPTGTSGAYEQYF
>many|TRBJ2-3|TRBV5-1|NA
TGTGCCAGCAGCCTGGGGGGGCCCACAGATACGCAGTATTTT
CASSLGGPTDTQYF
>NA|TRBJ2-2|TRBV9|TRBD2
TGTGCCAGCAGCGTAGGGGGACTAGCGGGAGGGCCGGGCACCGGGGAGCTGTTTTTT
CASSVGGLAGGPGTGELFF
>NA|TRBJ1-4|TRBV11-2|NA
TGTGCCAGCAGCCTGCAACAGGGTTCTGAAAAACTGTTTTTT
CASSLQQGSEKLFF
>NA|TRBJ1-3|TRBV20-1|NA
TGCAGTGCTAGGGAGATCTCTGGAAACACCATATATTTT
CSAREISGNTIYF
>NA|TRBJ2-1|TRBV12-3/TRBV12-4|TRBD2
TGTGCCAGCAGTTCTACTTCTACTAGCGGGATGTCCTACAATGAGCAGTTCTTC
CASSSTSTSGMSYNEQFF
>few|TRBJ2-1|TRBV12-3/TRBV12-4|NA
TGTGCCAGCAGGGACGGTTCCTACAATGAGCAGTTCTTC
CASRDGSYNEQFF
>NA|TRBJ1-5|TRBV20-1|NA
TGCAGTGCTAGAGGGGGGGGGTCGGGCAATCAGCCCCAGCATTTT
CSARGGGSGNQPQHF
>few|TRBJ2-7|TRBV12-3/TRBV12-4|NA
TGTGCCAGCAGTCGACAGAGATACGAGCAGTACTTC
CASSRQRYEQYF
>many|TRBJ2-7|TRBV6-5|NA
TGTGCCAGCAGTTACTCCGGGGGCGAGCAGTACTTC
CASSYSGGEQYF
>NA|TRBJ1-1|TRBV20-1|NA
TGCAGTGCGGAGATCATAGAACTGAACACTGAAGCTTTCTTT
CSAEIIELNTEAFF
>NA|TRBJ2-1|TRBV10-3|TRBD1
TGTGCCATCAGTGAAGGGACAGGGTTAAATGAGCAGTTCTTC
CAISEGTGLNEQFF
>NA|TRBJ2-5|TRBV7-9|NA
TGTGCCAGCAGCAAGGGGTTTGCGGAGACCCAGTACTTC
CASSKGFAETQYF
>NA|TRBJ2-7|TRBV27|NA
TGTGCCAGCAGTCTCCGGGACCAAACCCTGGGTGAGCAGTACTTC
CASSLRDQTLGEQYF
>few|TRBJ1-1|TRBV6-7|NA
TGTGCCTTCAGTTTACGATACTTACGTGGACAGCCCGACACATCTGAAGCTTTCTTT
CAFSLRYLRGQPDTSEAFF
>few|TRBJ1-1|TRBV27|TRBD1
TGTGCCAGCGGCCCCAGGGGGGGGACTGAAGCTTTCTTT
CASGPRGGTEAFF
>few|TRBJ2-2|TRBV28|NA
TGTGCCAGCAGTTTCGAACCGGGCCTAACCGGGGAGCTGTTTTTT
CASSFEPGLTGELFF
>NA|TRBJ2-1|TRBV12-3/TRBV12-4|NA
TGTGCCAGCAGTCATGGGACCTTTGAGCAGTTCTTC
CASSHGTFEQFF
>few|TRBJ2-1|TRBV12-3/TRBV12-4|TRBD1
TGTGCCAGCAGTGACCCAGGGGGTCTATCCTCCTACAATGAGCAGTTCTTC
CASSDPGGLSSYNEQFF
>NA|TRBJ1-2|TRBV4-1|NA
TGCGCCAGCAGAGGGTCCAATCACTATGGCTACACCTTC
CASRGSNHYGYTF
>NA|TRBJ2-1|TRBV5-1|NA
TGCGCCAGCAGGCCCGAAGGGCGTATGATCAATGAGCAGTTCTTC
CASRPEGRMINEQFF
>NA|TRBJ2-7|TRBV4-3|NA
TGCGCCAGCAGCCAAAAGTACATGTACGAGAAGTACTTC
CASSQKYMYEKYF
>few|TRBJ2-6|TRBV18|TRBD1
TGTGCCAGCTCACCCCCAAGGACAGGGTCTGGGGCCAACGTCCTGACTTTC
CASSPPRTGSGANVLTF
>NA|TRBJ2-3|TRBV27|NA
TGTGCCAGCAGTACATCACCTGGAGGAGATACGCAGTATTTT
CASSTSPGGDTQYF
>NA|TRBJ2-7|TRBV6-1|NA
TGTGCCAGCAGGGGACACCTGTCCTACGAGCAGTACTTC
CASRGHLSYEQYF
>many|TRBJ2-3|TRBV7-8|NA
TGTGCCAGCAGCCCCAGGGACCGCACAGATACGCAGTATTTT
CASSPRDRTDTQYF
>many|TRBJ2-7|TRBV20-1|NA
TGCAGTGCTAGGGACGGTCTGAGCTACGAGCAGTACTTC
CSARDGLSYEQYF
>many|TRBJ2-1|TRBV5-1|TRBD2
TGCGCCAGCAGCGAACTGACTAGCGGGAGGAACAATGAGCAGTTCTTC
CASSELTSGRNNEQFF
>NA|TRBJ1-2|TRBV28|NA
TGTGCCAGCAGTTTAGAGGGACCCTACTATGGCTACACCTTC
CASSLEGPYYGYTF
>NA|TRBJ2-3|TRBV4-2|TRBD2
TGTGCCAGCAGCCAAGGACGGACGGGAGGGCCCGCAGATACGCAGTATTTT
CASSQGRTGGPADTQYF
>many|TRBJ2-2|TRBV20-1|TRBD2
TGCAGTGCTAGTTATAGCGGGAGCCCCACCGGGGAGCTGTTTTTT
CSASYSGSPTGELFF
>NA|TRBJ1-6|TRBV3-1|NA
TGTGCCAGCAGCCCCTCGAGGGGATCGTATAATTCACCCCTCCACTTT
CASSPSRGSYNSPLHF
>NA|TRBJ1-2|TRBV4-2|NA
TGTGCCAGCAGCTACGACCCGGGCGGTGGCTACACCTTC
CASSYDPGGGYTF
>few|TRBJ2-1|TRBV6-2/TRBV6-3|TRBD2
TGTGCCAGCAGTACAGTGGGGACTAGCGGGAGGGCCAATGAGCAGTTCTTC
CASSTVGTSGRANEQFF